These 31 T cell receptor beta chains were all obtained from the same sample, sequenced in a study of T cells in Graves' hyperthyroidism and ophthalmopathy (dated by TCRdb to between 2019 and 2020). Preparation of the library involved multiplex PCR. Sequencing relied on an Illumina HiSeq 2000. TCR beta CDR3 regions were amplified from RNA transcripts. For the first round of RT-PCR on the TCR CDR3, the HTBI primer set was used together with the Qiagen OneStep RT-PCR kit. TCRdb passed the public sequencing reads through fastp at Q25 and MiXCR, retaining productive beta sequences. Duplicate CDR3 protein sequences are folded into a single record with the most common DNA and genes. The sample contains hundreds of thousands of distinct CDR3 sequences, 45% of them found a single time. The ten largest clones represent less than 9.5% of the sample. Sequenced: peripheral blood or thyroid tissue (not recorded which). These TCRs come from an adult man with Graves' disease, either hyperthyroidism or ophthalmopathy (not recorded which).

V is TRBV6-6 and J is TRBJ1-6; tentative D call: TRBD1 (5 bases). From germline, CDR1 is MNHNY and CDR2 SVGAGI (reference sequence). The CDR3 runs to 15 residues. Trimming pared 0 bases from V and 7 bases from J, leaving 10 bases between. For the CDR3, the DNA is TGTGCCAGCAGTTACTCGACAGCGCCGAATTCACCCCTCCACTTT. Residues: CASSYSTAPNSPLHF.

This clonotype has a count of ten or more. The rearrangement links TRBV24-1 to TRBJ1-1; D unresolved. V was pared by 4 bases and J by 11 bases, with 16 bases between. CDR3 size: 13 residues. Germline CDR1 KGHDR, CDR2 SFDVKD. The CDR3 DNA follows: TGTGCCACCAGTGACGGATCGGGATCCAGGGCTTTCTTT. It specifies CATSDGSGSRAFF.

As for this clonotype: A much more abundant neighbour one base away suggests this may be a read error. This chain joins TRBV2 and TRBJ1-1; no firm D call. V lost 7 bases, J lost 2 bases, and 11 bases lay in between. The CDR3 spans 13 residues. Germline assignment: CDR1 SNHLY and CDR2 FYNNEI. This CDR3 reads CASKGAFNTEAFF. CDR3 sequence (DNA): TGTGCCAGCAAGGGCGCCTTCAACACTGAAGCTTTCTTT. Complete variable domain (other parts from reference TRBV2 and TRBJ1-1): EPEVTQTPSHQVTQMGQEVILRCVPISNHLYFYWYRQILGQKVEFLVSFYNNEISEKSEIFDDQFSVERPDGSNFTLKIRSTKLEDSAMYFCASKGAFNTEAFFGQGTRLTVV.

This clonotype was seen many times. This chain connects TRBV2 to TRBJ1-6; 10 bases agree with TRBD1. Trimming took 3 bases from V and 9 from J; bases not matched to a gene: 11. From germline, CDR1 is SNHLY and CDR2 FYNNEI. The CDR3 is 17 residues long. The CDR3 DNA reads TGTGCCAGCAGTGATTCCCTAGTGACAGGGGGCGGTTCACCCCTCCACTTT. This codes for CASSDSLVTGGGSPLHF.

The gene calls are TRBV9 and TRBJ1-5, with 10 bases fitting TRBD1. The CDR3 spans 14 residues. V gave up 4 bases and J gave up 9 bases; unmatched junction bases: 7. CDR1 is SGDLS, CDR2 YYNGEE, per germline. In DNA form, the CDR3 reads TGTGCCAGCAGCAGAAGGACAGGGGGTGGGCCCCAGCATTTT. Translating gives CASSRRTGGGPQHF.

The chain employs TRBV7-9 and TRBJ2-7; D perhaps matches TRBD1 (5 bases). Trimming left V 1 base short and J 4 bases short, with 11 bases between. The CDR3 has 14 amino acids. From germline, CDR1 is SEHNR and CDR2 FQNEAQ (reference sequence). The CDR3 reads CASSLVAGRYEQYF. In DNA form, the CDR3 reads TGTGCCAGCAGCTTAGTAGCAGGGCGATACGAGCAGTACTTC.

The V call is TRBV5-1, the J call TRBJ1-2; 7 bases match TRBD1. The V gene's germline CDR1 is SGHRS and CDR2 YFSETQ. Trimming at V came to 0 bases and at J to 8 bases, leaving 10 bases not matched to a gene. The CDR3 runs to 15 residues. This CDR3 is CASSLGQGSSRGYTF. The DNA of the CDR3 is TGCGCCAGCAGCTTGGGACAGGGTAGCTCCAGAGGCTACACCTTC.

The chain couples TRBV29-1 to TRBJ2-7; 8 bases are a match to TRBD2. J gave up 3 bases and V 4 bases, and 8 bases lay outside the gene matches. The CDR3 runs 14 residues. From germline, CDR1 is SQVTM and CDR2 ANQGSEA. The CDR3: CSVVNVGGVYEQYF. As DNA, the CDR3 is TGCAGCGTTGTCAACGTCGGGGGGGTCTACGAGCAGTACTTC.

In the case of this clonotype: This may stem from a read error, because a much larger clone lies one nucleotide away. The rearrangement uses TRBV7-9 and TRBJ2-5; 8 bases agree with TRBD1. Trimming removed 5 bases from V and 5 bases from J; junction bases left unmatched: 7. The CDR3 extends over 14 amino acids. Germline V CDR1 and CDR2: SEHNR, FQNEAQ (reference sequence). CDR3 loop: CASSETGAGETQYF. The CDR3 nucleotides read TGTGCCAGCAGCGAGACAGGGGCGGGGGAGACCCAGTACTTC.

This clonotype was seen at least ten times. The V and J genes are TRBV7-9 and TRBJ2-7; TRBD1 aligns across 10 bases. Germline CDR1 and CDR2: SEHNR and FQNEAQ (reference sequence). Germline trimming cut 3 bases from V and 6 bases from J; bases unmatched to any gene: 5. The CDR3 is 14 residues long. This CDR3 reads CASSFDRGLGEQYF. The CDR3, as DNA: TGTGCCAGCAGCTTCGACAGGGGGCTGGGCGAGCAGTACTTC.

The chain links TRBV29-1 to TRBJ2-5, with D tentatively TRBD1 or TRBD2 (5 bases each). The better agreement between TRBJ2-7 and the DNA end casts doubt on the J call. Germline V gene lookup returns CDR1 SQVTM and CDR2 ANQGSEA. CDR3 length equals 11 residues. CDR3 amino acids: CSRDDSYEQYF. The CDR3 DNA reads as TGCAGCAGGGACGACTCCTACGAGCAGTACTTC.

As regards this clonotype: The junction and the germline gene differ at one end; a read error may be behind it. The chain is built from TRBV7-2 and TRBJ1-6, with 8 bases aligning to TRBD1. Per germline, CDR1 SGHTA and CDR2 FQGNSA. This CDR3 contains 16 residues. CDR3 nucleotide sequence: TGCGCCAGCAGCCAAGATTTAACAGGGGGAAATTCACCCCTCTACTTT. Its protein is CASSQDLTGGNSPLYF.

In its sample, this clonotype was seen many times. The chain links TRBV29-1 to TRBJ1-5; 7 bases agree with TRBD1. The CDR3 extends over 14 amino acids. Germline lookup yields CDR1 SQVTM and CDR2 ANQGSEA. The junction had 4 bases not matched to a gene; V was cut back by 4 bases and J by 1 base. This CDR3 reads CSVATGKSNQPQHF. Here the CDR3 DNA reads TGCAGCGTTGCGACAGGGAAAAGCAATCAGCCCCAGCATTTT.

In its sample, this clonotype was seen a few times. The chain recombines TRBV20-1 with TRBJ1-5; the D is unclear. Trimming removed 7 bases from V and 5 bases from J, with 9 bases in between. There are 11 residues in the CDR3. Germline V gene sequence: CDR1 DFQATT, CDR2 SNEGSKA (reference sequence). As DNA, the CDR3 is TGCAGTGTTTCAGCCGATCAGCCCCAGCATTTT. As protein: CSVSADQPQHF.

As for this clonotype: This may be a read error, as it is one base from a much larger clone. The chain couples TRBV19 to TRBJ1-1; D is unresolved. The CDR3 length is 10 residues. Germline loops: CDR1 LNHDA, CDR2 SQIVND (reference sequence). Deletions cut 9 bases from V and 11 bases from J, with 13 bases between. DNA for the CDR3: TGTGCCAGCAACTCGCCTTTTGCTTTCTTT. This codes for CASNSPFAFF. Drawing the rest from reference TRBV19 and TRBJ1-1, the complete variable domain is DGGITQSPKYLFRKEGQNVTLSCEQNLNHDAMYWYRQDPGQGLRLIYYSQIVNDFQKGDIAEGYSVSREKKESFPLTVTSAQKNPTAFYLCASNSPFAFFGQGTRLTVV.

This clonotype came up many times. The chain is built from TRBV5-8 and TRBJ2-7, with 8 bases identical to TRBD1. Germline V lookup: CDR1 SGHTS, CDR2 YDEGEE. This CDR3 spans 13 amino acids. J lost 3 bases, V lost 4 bases, and 3 bases had no gene match. CDR3 amino acids: CASSRTGNYEQYF. The DNA for the CDR3 is TGTGCCAGCAGCCGGACAGGGAACTACGAGCAGTACTTC.

This clonotype was observed a handful of times. The junction departs from germline at one end; a sequencing error may be responsible. The chain carries TRBV10-3 and TRBJ1-5, with D maybe TRBD1 (6 bases). This CDR3 comprises 13 residues. From germline, CDR1 is ENHRY and CDR2 SYGVKD. The chain's CDR3 is CASSEGVGWPQHF. Written as DNA, the CDR3 is TGTGCCAGCAGTGAGGGGGTAGGTTGGCCCCAGCATTTT.

V is TRBV2 and J is TRBJ1-5; D possibly corresponds to TRBD1 (5 bases). Trimming removed 10 bases from V and 2 bases from J, with 12 bases in between. The CDR3 contains 13 residues. The germline gives CDR1 SNHLY, CDR2 FYNNEI. The chain's CDR3 is CATFRDGNQPQHF. The CDR3 bases are TGTGCCACGTTCCGGGACGGCAATCAGCCCCAGCATTTT.

This chain connects TRBV7-2 to TRBJ2-7; 12 nucleotides match TRBD2. Per germline, CDR1 SGHTA and CDR2 FQGNSA. The junction had 3 bases not matched to a gene; V was cut back by 1 base and J by 5 bases. This CDR3 has 15 residues. In DNA, the CDR3 is TGTGCCAGCAGCTTAGTCCTAGCGGGAGGGAACGAGCAGTACTTC. Encoded protein: CASSLVLAGGNEQYF.

This clonotype showed up just once. This sequence joins TRBV7-8 and TRBJ2-7; D might be TRBD2 (6 bases). The germline V gene has CDR1 SGHVS and CDR2 FQNEAQ. This CDR3 comprises 10 residues. CDR3 region: CASQEEGQYF. The CDR3 bases are TGTGCTAGTCAGGAGGAGGGGCAGTACTTC.

This clonotype was seen ten or more times. V usage is TRBV20-1 and J usage is TRBJ2-5; D may be TRBD1 (5 bases). Germline V CDR1 and CDR2: DFQATT, SNEGSKA (reference sequence). With 3 bases removed from V and 7 bases from J, the gap between germline ends came to 15 bases. There are 13 residues in the CDR3. This CDR3 reads CSARRLGVGTQYF. Here the CDR3 DNA reads TGCAGTGCTAGGCGTCTAGGGGTAGGGACCCAGTACTTC.

The chain carries TRBV20-1 and TRBJ1-4; TRBD1 aligns across 10 bases. The junction had 17 bases not matched to a gene; V was cut back by 0 bases and J by 4 bases. CDR3 size: 20 residues. Germline V gene data show CDR1 as DFQATT and CDR2 as SNEGSKA (reference sequence). Here the CDR3 DNA reads TGCAGTGCTAGAGATAAGCGGTTCCGGGACAGGGGACCCCTTAATGAAAAACTGTTTTTT. Its protein is CSARDKRFRDRGPLNEKLFF.

The chain joins TRBV20-1 to TRBJ1-4; 11 positions agree with TRBD1. After removal of 3 bases from V and 6 bases from J, the junction contained 12 bases not matched to a gene. CDR3 size: 17 residues. From germline, CDR1 is DFQATT and CDR2 SNEGSKA (reference sequence). Here the CDR3 DNA reads TGCAGTGCTAGTGACGGACAGGGGGCGATAAGGGATGAAAAACTGTTTTTT. Translated, it gives CSASDGQGAIRDEKLFF.

This chain joins TRBV25-1 and TRBJ1-6, with TRBD1 identical over 7 bases. J was trimmed by 7 bases and V by 7 bases; bases with no gene match: 10. Germline V gives CDR1 MGHDK, CDR2 SYGVNS. This CDR3 is 15 amino acids long. CDR3 region: CASNLPGQMNSPLHF. The DNA of the CDR3 is TGTGCCAGCAACTTACCGGGACAGATGAATTCACCCCTCCACTTT.

The CDR3, as DNA: TGTGCCAGCAGCTTAGGCCGGGTCGAGAATGAAAAACTGTTTTTT. As protein: CASSLGRVENEKLFF. The genes are TRBV7-8 and TRBJ1-4, with D unresolved. The CDR3 totals 15 residues. CDR1 is SGHVS, CDR2 FQNEAQ, per germline. V shed 1 base and J shed 5 bases, with 11 bases lying between them.

This chain connects TRBV15 to TRBJ2-5; 13 bases map to TRBD2. V was pared by 1 base and J by 5 bases, with 1 base of the junction left unmatched. This CDR3 is 15 amino acids long. Germline V lookup: CDR1 LNHNV, CDR2 YYDKDF (reference sequence). The CDR3 DNA follows: TGTGCCACCAGCAGAGGGACTAGCGGGAGTGAGACCCAGTACTTC. Translated, it gives CATSRGTSGSETQYF.

The V call is TRBV6-1, the J call TRBJ1-6; D remains ambiguous. This CDR3 region has 15 residues. Germline assignment: CDR1 MNHNS and CDR2 SASEGT. Trimming removed 4 bases from V and 10 bases from J, with 17 bases in between. CDR3 in DNA: TGTGCCAGCAGTGTCGAACAAGGACCAGTGTCACCCCTCCACTTT. Protein product: CASSVEQGPVSPLHF.

In this sample, this clonotype turned up a few times. V is TRBV7-9 and J is TRBJ2-6, with 9 bases fitting TRBD1. The CDR3 totals 21 residues. V gave up 5 bases and J gave up 0 bases; unmatched junction bases: 17. Germline-derived CDR1 and CDR2 are SEHNR and FQNEAQ (reference sequence). Here the CDR3 DNA reads TGTGCCAGCAGCCATCGAAGATGGGACAGGGCAAGACTCTCTGGGGCCAACGTCCTGACTTTC. Its protein is CASSHRRWDRARLSGANVLTF.

This clonotype showed up just a few times. The chain is built from TRBV7-2 and TRBJ1-2; 10 nucleotides align to TRBD1. The CDR3 runs to 16 residues. V shed 4 bases, J shed 4 bases, and the junction held 9 bases outside the gene matches. Germline values: CDR1 SGHTA, CDR2 FQGNSA. CDR3 coding DNA: TGTGCCAGCAGCTCCCCATCGACAGGGGGCAGCTATGGCTACACCTTC. It encodes CASSSPSTGGSYGYTF.

The genes are TRBV6-5 and TRBJ1-3, with no clear D. This CDR3 spans 13 amino acids. Germline CDR1 reads MNHEY; CDR2 reads SVGAGI. The V end lost 5 bases, the J end lost 0 bases, and 5 bases lay between the germline ends. CDR3 residues: CASSDPSGNTIYF. CDR3 DNA sequence: TGTGCCAGCAGTGACCCCTCTGGAAACACCATATATTTT.

This chain links TRBV19 with TRBJ1-5; no firm D call. CDR1 and CDR2 (germline): LNHDA, SQIVND (reference sequence). The CDR3 is 16 amino acids. Trimming took 8 bases from V and 0 from J, leaving 17 bases between them. This CDR3 reads CASSRYTVSSNQPQHF. CDR3 nucleotides: TGTGCCAGTTCCCGTTATACGGTTTCTAGCAATCAGCCCCAGCATTTT.